The 8 T cell receptor beta chains below were found in one sample sequenced in a study of response to subunit inactivated influenza vaccine (dated by TCRdb to the late 2010s). The library came from RT-PCR. TCRdb shows the sequencer as Illumina HiSeq 2500. TCRdb took the public reads, trimmed them with fastp at Q25, ran MiXCR for clone calling and kept in-frame beta chains. For every CDR3 protein sequence, its rows merge into one entry that carries the most common genes and DNA. In this sample the table shows 500,000 to 600,000 distinct CDR3 sequences, roughly 8.2% of which occur a single time. Over 10% of the sample rests with the top ten. Sample: PBMCs from blood, taken 23 months after vaccination. Receptor source: a man between 50 and 69 years old who received an inactivated influenza vaccine. Donor details come from another sample of the same person, matched by shared clones.

This clonotype was picked up a small number of times. The chain links TRBV7-9 to TRBJ1-2; the D gene is possibly TRBD1 (5 bases). V was pared by 2 bases and J by 3 bases, with 13 bases between. Germline V gene lookup returns CDR1 SEHNR and CDR2 FQNEAQ (reference sequence). This CDR3 comprises 15 residues. CDR3: CASSLQETEDYGYTF. The CDR3 DNA sequence: TGTGCCAGCAGCTTACAGGAGACAGAGGACTATGGCTACACCTTC.

The chain recombines TRBV27 with TRBJ2-5, with 9 bases that match TRBD2. CDR1 MNHEY and CDR2 SMNVEV come from the germline V gene (reference sequence). This CDR3 is 19 amino acids long. The V segment lost 2 bases and the J segment 0 bases; nucleotides outside the gene matches: 13. This chain's CDR3 is CASSLKGRVVAGDQETQYF. CDR3 nucleotide sequence: TGTGCCAGCAGTTTAAAGGGCAGGGTTGTAGCGGGGGACCAAGAGACCCAGTACTTC.

This clonotype was counted between two and nine times. The rearrangement links TRBV5-1 to TRBJ2-1; 9 bases match TRBD2. The CDR3 extends over 20 amino acids. Germline assignment: CDR1 SGHRS and CDR2 YFSETQ. The J segment lost 0 bases and the V segment lost 0 bases, leaving 13 bases of the junction unmatched. CDR3 coding DNA: TGCGCCAGCAGCTTGGTGCCAGCGGGGGGCCCTACCGGCTCCTACAATGAGCAGTTCTTC. Amino acid sequence: CASSLVPAGGPTGSYNEQFF.

In its sample, this clonotype was seen a few times. The V call is TRBV29-1, the J call TRBJ2-3, with a weak D call TRBD1 (6 bases). CDR1 and CDR2 (germline): SQVTM, ANQGSEA. V was shortened by 6 bases and J by 4 bases, with 17 bases between the two germline ends. The CDR3 is 14 residues long. The CDR3, as DNA: TGCAGCGTAGGGTTCGGGGCAGGGGCAGATACGCAGTATTTT. Protein: CSVGFGAGADTQYF.

This clonotype was counted a few times. The chain links TRBV6-1 to TRBJ2-1, with TRBD2 matching over 15 bases. Per germline, CDR1 MNHNS and CDR2 SASEGT. Germline trimming cut 5 bases from V and 9 bases from J; bases unmatched to any gene: 8. The CDR3 extends over 16 amino acids. As DNA, the CDR3 is TGTGCCAGCAGTCCCCTGGGACTAGCGGGAGGATCTGAGCAGTTCTTC. Translating gives CASSPLGLAGGSEQFF.

This clonotype has just a few counts. The rearrangement uses TRBV20-1 and TRBJ2-3; D assignment may be TRBD1 or TRBD2 (6 bases each). Germline lookup yields CDR1 DFQATT and CDR2 SNEGSKA (reference sequence). V was trimmed by 4 bases and J by 4 bases, leaving 21 bases between them. This CDR3 region has 16 residues. CDR3 sequence: CSAKGGGLQGPDTQYF. In DNA form, the CDR3 reads TGCAGTGCTAAGGGGGGCGGCCTCCAAGGCCCAGATACGCAGTATTTT.

This clonotype was found a few times. The V call is TRBV9, the J call TRBJ2-2; 9 nucleotides match TRBD2. This CDR3 spans 16 amino acids. Germline CDR1 and CDR2: SGDLS and YYNGEE. With V trimmed by 0 bases and J by 5 bases, 5 bases remained unmatched. CDR3 sequence: CASSVGISGGTGELFF. CDR3 nucleotides: TGTGCCAGCAGCGTAGGAATTAGCGGGGGTACCGGGGAGCTGTTTTTT.

This clonotype was detected ten times or more. The junction departs from the called germline gene at one end, perhaps through a read error. The CDR3 spells CASSLESSYNSPLHF. The DNA for the CDR3 is TGCGCCAGCAGCTTGGAGAGCTCCTATAATTCACCCCTCCACTTT. The chain uses TRBV7-9 and TRBJ1-6; D is uncertain. Germline V gene sequence: CDR1 SEHNR, CDR2 FQNEAQ (reference sequence). The CDR3 runs to 15 residues.